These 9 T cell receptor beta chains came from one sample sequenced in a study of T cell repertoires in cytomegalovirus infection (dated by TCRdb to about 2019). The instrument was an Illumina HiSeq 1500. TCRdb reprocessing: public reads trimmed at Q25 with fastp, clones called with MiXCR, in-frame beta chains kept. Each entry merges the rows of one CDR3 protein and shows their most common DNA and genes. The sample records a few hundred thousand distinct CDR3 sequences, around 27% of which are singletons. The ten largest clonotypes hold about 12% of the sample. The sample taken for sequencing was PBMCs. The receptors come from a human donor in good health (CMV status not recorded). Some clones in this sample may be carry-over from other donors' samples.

CDR3 bases: TGCGCCAGCAGCGACGGGACGCAAAACATTCAGTACTTC. Translation: CASSDGTQNIQYF. The rearrangement links TRBV5-1 to TRBJ2-4; possibly TRBD1 or TRBD2 for D (5 bases each). The CDR3 is 13 amino acids. Per the germline V gene, CDR1 is SGHRS and CDR2 is YFSETQ. Deletions cut 4 bases from V and 5 bases from J, with 10 bases between. Based on the CDR3 plus reference TRBV5-1 and TRBJ2-4, the full variable domain is KAGVTQTPRYLIKTRGQQVTLSCSPISGHRSVSWYQQTPGQGLQFLFEYFSETQRNKGNFPGRFSGRQFSNSRSEMNVSTLELGDSALYLCASSDGTQNIQYFGAGTRLSVL.

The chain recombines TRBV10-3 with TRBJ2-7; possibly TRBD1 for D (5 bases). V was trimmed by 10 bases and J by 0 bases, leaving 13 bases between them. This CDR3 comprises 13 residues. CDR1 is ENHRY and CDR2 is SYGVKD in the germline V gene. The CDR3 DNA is TGTGCCACCGGACATCCGAGCTCCTACGAGCAGTACTTC. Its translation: CATGHPSSYEQYF.

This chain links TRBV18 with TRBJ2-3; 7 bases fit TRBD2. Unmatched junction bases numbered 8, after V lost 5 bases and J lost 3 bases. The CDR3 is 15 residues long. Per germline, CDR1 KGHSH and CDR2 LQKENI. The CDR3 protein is CASSTAGVGTDTQYF. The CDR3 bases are TGTGCCAGCTCAACGGCGGGAGTAGGTACAGATACGCAGTATTTT.

The DNA for the CDR3 is TGTGCCAGCAGCCGAGGACTAGCGGGAACTTTATCCTACGAGCAGTACTTC. Translation: CASSRGLAGTLSYEQYF. This chain connects TRBV11-1 to TRBJ2-7; 12 bases map to TRBD2. V shed 5 bases and J 1 base; nucleotides not matched to a gene: 9. Germline CDR1 and CDR2: SGHAT and FQDESV (reference sequence). This CDR3 is 17 amino acids long.

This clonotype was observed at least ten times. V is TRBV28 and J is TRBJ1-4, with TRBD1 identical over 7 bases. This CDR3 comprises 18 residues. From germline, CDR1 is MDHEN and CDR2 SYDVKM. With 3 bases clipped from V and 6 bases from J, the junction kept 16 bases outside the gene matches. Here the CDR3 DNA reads TGTGCCAGCAGTTTTTTTCAGGGGGGGGGAAGGGAATATGAAAAACTGTTTTTT. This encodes CASSFFQGGGREYEKLFF.

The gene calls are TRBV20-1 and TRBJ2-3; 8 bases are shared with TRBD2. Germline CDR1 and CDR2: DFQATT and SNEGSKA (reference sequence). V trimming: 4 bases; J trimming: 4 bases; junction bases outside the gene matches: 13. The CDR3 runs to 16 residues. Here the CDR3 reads CSAIRDLSGSSDTQYF. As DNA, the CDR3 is TGCAGTGCTATAAGAGATTTGAGCGGGAGTTCAGATACGCAGTATTTT.

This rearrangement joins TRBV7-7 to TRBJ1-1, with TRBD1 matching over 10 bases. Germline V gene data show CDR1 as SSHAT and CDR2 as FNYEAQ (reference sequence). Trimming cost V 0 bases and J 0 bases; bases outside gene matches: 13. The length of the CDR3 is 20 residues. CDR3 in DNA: TGTGCCAGCAGCTTAGCCGGGGGACAGGGGAGAACTTCCATGAACACTGAAGCTTTCTTT. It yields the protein CASSLAGGQGRTSMNTEAFF. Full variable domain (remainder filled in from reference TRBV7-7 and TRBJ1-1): GAGVSQSPRYKVTKRGQDVTLRCDPISSHATLYWYQQALGQGPEFLTYFNYEAQPDKSGLPSDRFSAERPEGSISTLTIQRTEQRDSAMYRCASSLAGGQGRTSMNTEAFFGQGTRLTVV.

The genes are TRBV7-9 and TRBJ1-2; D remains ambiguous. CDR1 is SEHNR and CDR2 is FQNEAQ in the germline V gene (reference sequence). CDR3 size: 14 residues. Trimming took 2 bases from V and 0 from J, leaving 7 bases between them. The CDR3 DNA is TGTGCCAGCAGCTTAATCACAGCTAACTATGGCTACACCTTC. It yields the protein CASSLITANYGYTF.

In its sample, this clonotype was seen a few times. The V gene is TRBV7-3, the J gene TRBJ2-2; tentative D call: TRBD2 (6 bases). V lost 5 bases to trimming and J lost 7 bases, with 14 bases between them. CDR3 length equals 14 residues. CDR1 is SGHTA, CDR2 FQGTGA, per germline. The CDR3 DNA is TGTGCCAGCAGCCTAGGGCGGGATTTCGGGGAGCTGTTTTTT. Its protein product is CASSLGRDFGELFF.